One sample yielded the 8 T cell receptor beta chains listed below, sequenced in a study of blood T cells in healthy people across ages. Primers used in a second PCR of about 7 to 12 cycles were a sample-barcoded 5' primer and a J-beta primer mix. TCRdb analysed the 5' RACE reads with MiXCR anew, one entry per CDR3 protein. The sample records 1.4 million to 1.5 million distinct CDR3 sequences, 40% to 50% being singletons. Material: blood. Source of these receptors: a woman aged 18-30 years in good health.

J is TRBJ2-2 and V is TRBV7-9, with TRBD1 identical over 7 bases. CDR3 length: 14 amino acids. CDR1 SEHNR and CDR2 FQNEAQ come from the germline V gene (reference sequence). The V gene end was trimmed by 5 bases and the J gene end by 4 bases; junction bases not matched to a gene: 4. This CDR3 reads CASSARQGTGELFF. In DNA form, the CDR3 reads TGTGCCAGCAGCGCCCGACAGGGCACCGGGGAGCTGTTTTTT.

The CDR3 protein is CSANGQALTYGYTF. The CDR3 nucleotides are TGCAGTGCTAACGGACAGGCGCTCACCTATGGCTACACCTTC. The chain recombines TRBV20-1 with TRBJ1-2; 7 nucleotides align to TRBD1. The length of the CDR3 is 14 residues. The germline V gene has CDR1 DFQATT and CDR2 SNEGSKA (reference sequence). V trimming: 4 bases; J trimming: 4 bases; junction bases outside the gene matches: 9.

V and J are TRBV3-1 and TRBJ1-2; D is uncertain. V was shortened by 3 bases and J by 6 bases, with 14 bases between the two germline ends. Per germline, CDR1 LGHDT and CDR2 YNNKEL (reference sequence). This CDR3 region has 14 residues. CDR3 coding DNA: TGTGCCAGCAGCCAGGCCCTGGGGTCGGATGGCTACACCTTC. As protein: CASSQALGSDGYTF.

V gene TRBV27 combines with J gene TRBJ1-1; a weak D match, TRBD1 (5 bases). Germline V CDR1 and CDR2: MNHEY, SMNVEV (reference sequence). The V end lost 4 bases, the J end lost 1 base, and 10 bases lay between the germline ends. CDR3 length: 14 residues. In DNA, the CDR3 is TGTGCCAGCAGTTGGGGGGATCGGAACACTGAAGCTTTCTTT. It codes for CASSWGDRNTEAFF.

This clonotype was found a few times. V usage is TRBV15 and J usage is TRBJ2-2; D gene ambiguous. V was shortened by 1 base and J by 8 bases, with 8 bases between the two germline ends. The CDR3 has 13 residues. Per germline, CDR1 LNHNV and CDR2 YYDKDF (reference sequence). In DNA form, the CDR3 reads TGTGCCACCAGCAGAGGGGTTGTGGGGGAGCTGTTTTTT. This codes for CATSRGVVGELFF.

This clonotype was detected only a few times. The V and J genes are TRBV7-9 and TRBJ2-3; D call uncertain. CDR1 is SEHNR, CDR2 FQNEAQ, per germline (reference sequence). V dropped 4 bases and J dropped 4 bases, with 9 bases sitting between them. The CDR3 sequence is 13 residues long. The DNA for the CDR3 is TGTGCCAGCAGCTACAGAGAGGCAGATACGCAGTATTTT. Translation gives CASSYREADTQYF.

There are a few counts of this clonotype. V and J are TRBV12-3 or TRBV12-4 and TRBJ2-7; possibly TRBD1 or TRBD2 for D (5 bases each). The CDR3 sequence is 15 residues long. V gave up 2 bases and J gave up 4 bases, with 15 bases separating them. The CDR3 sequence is CASSLTPTGPYEQYF. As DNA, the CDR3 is TGTGCCAGCAGTTTAACGCCGACGGGACCTTACGAGCAGTACTTC.

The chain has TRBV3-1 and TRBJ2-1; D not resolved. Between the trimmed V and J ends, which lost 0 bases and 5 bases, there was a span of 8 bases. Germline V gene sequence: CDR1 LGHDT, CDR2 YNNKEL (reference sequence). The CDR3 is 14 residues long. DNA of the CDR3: TGTGCCAGCAGCCAAGAGGGGTATCACAATGAGCAGTTCTTC. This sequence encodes CASSQEGYHNEQFF.